Listed below are T cell receptor beta chains from one sample, sequenced in a study of blood T cells in healthy people across ages. MiXCR was run by TCRdb on the 5' RACE reads, yielding one entry per CDR3 protein. Here the sample spans roughly 1.7 million distinct CDR3 sequences, 30% to 35% being singletons. Sequencing used blood. Source of these receptors: a woman aged 25-40 years in good health. The CDR3 runs from the conserved cysteine through the conserved F or W. D genes are given only for firm matches. The listing skips clone size in some rows; elsewhere it reads once, few, many or a size class.

TGCGCCAGCAGCCAAGAGGGGGGATACGAGACCCAGTACTTC	CASSQEGGYETQYF	-	TRBJ2-5	TRBV4-1	few
TGTGCCAGCAGCGTACAGGGTATCGATGGCTACACCTTC	CASSVQGIDGYTF	-	TRBJ1-2	TRBV9	-
TGTGCCAGCAGATCGTCAGAAACCTACGAGCAGTACTTC	CASRSSETYEQYF	-	TRBJ2-7	TRBV2	-
TGTGCCAGCAGACACGGACAGGGGGCTCACTATGGCTACACCTTC	CASRHGQGAHYGYTF	TRBD1	TRBJ1-2	TRBV3-1	-
TGCAGCGTTGAGGGGTTTAGCGGGAGCACGGATAGGAACATTCAGTACTTC	CSVEGFSGSTDRNIQYF	TRBD2	TRBJ2-4	TRBV29-1	many
TGCGGCGTTTCCAAGCTGTCCTACAATGAGCAGTTCTTC	CGVSKLSYNEQFF	-	TRBJ2-1	TRBV29-1	few
TGCGCCAGCAGCTCGACAGGGGGACCTAGCACAGATACGCAGTATTTT	CASSSTGGPSTDTQYF	TRBD1	TRBJ2-3	TRBV5-1	-
TGCAGCGTTGCCGAAGGGACCGCCACAGATACGCAGTATTTT	CSVAEGTATDTQYF	-	TRBJ2-3	TRBV29-1	few
-	CASILVGSLAGVGEQFF	-	TRBJ2-1	TRBV12-3/TRBV12-4	few
TGTGCCACCCCAAAGGGCAATACGCAGTATTTT	CATPKGNTQYF	-	TRBJ2-3	TRBV28	-
TGTGCCAGCAGCTACCGGGACAGAACCACTGAAGCTTTCTTT	CASSYRDRTTEAFF	TRBD1	TRBJ1-1	TRBV7-9	-
TGTGCCATGTCGGACGGGAAGGGGCAGTTCTTC	CAMSDGKGQFF	-	TRBJ2-1	TRBV28	-
TGTGCCAGCAGCCAAACCCCGGGACCTACCTACGAGCAGTACTTC	CASSQTPGPTYEQYF	-	TRBJ2-7	TRBV7-9	-
TGTGCCAGCAATCAGCGGGAGTACACAGATACGCAGTATTTT	CASNQREYTDTQYF	TRBD2	TRBJ2-3	TRBV28	-
TGTGCCAGCAGTCCCACCACTAGCGGGAGGTTCAAGTTCTTC	CASSPTTSGRFKFF	TRBD2	TRBJ2-1	TRBV27	few
TGTGCCAGCACCGAAAGGGATACGCAGTATTTT	CASTERDTQYF	-	TRBJ2-3	TRBV12-3/TRBV12-4	-
TGTGCCAGCAGCCCAAGTAGCGGGACGCTAGCCAAAAACATTCAGTACTTC	CASSPSSGTLAKNIQYF	TRBD2	TRBJ2-4	TRBV25-1	-
TGTGCCAGCAGCTTGCTCCGGGACAGGGAACATGGCTACACCTTC	CASSLLRDREHGYTF	TRBD1	TRBJ1-2	TRBV7-9	few
TGTGCCAGCAGTCCTCTGGGACTAGCGGGATCCGAGCAGTACTTC	CASSPLGLAGSEQYF	TRBD2	TRBJ2-7	TRBV27	-
TGTGCCAGCAGCGTGACGGGCATCGCAAACTACGAGCAGTACTTC	CASSVTGIANYEQYF	-	TRBJ2-7	TRBV27	-
TGTGCCAGCAGCTCGTCACCTAGCGGGCAAGAGACCCAGTACTTC	CASSSSPSGQETQYF	TRBD2	TRBJ2-5	TRBV7-2	many
TGCGCCAGCAGCCAAGATCGGGCAAGGGGTGAGCAGTTCTTC	CASSQDRARGEQFF	-	TRBJ2-1	TRBV4-1	few
TGCAGTGCTAGAGGCCGACTAGCGGGAGGGGGAGAGACCCAGTACTTC	CSARGRLAGGGETQYF	TRBD2	TRBJ2-5	TRBV20-1	few